Shown below are 26 T cell receptor beta chains from a single sample sequenced in a study of cytomegalovirus exposure and HLA in healthy donors. PCR primers comprised 60 Vbeta and 13 Jbeta primers. Clones were sequenced by immunoSEQ multiplex PCR, and TCRdb holds only the in-frame ones, with some missing. This table has about 110,000 clones, 77% appearing once. The specimen was PBMCs. The receptor source for this set is a male donor in good health and CMV-seronegative.

The V call is TRBV6-4, the J call TRBJ1-5; 9 bases map to TRBD1. CDR1 and CDR2 (germline): MRHNA, SNTAGT. This CDR3 has 14 residues. V gave up 3 bases and J gave up 7 bases; unmatched junction bases: 4. CDR3 nucleotides: TGTGCCAGCAGTGAAGAGGGACAGGGACAGCCCCAGCATTTT. It encodes CASSEEGQGQPQHF.

This chain connects TRBV18 to TRBJ1-3, with no clear D. The CDR3 runs 15 residues. The V end lost 4 bases, the J end lost 0 bases, and 10 bases lay between the germline ends. From germline, CDR1 is KGHSH and CDR2 LQKENI. The CDR3 reads CASSRVTSSGNTIYF. The CDR3 DNA reads as TGTGCCAGCTCACGGGTTACTAGCTCTGGAAACACCATATATTTT.

CDR3 nucleotide sequence: TGTGCCAGCAGCCGATCTGCCTCCGGGACTAGCGGGAGGAACGGGGAGCTGTTTTTT. Protein product: CASSRSASGTSGRNGELFF. The chain uses TRBV6-4 and TRBJ2-2; 15 bases align to TRBD2. The V segment lost 6 bases and the J segment 7 bases; nucleotides outside the gene matches: 15. This CDR3 region has 19 residues. The germline V gene encodes CDR1 MRHNA and CDR2 SNTAGT.

The V and J genes are TRBV27 and TRBJ1-5, with TRBD1 matching over 7 bases. The germline CDR1 and CDR2 sequences are MNHEY and SMNVEV (reference sequence). The CDR3 sequence is 19 residues long. Trimming removed 5 bases from V and 2 bases from J; junction bases left unmatched: 18. This CDR3 reads CASSTRQGPYLSGNQPQHF. The DNA for the CDR3 is TGTGCCAGCAGTACCCGACAGGGCCCCTACTTATCCGGCAATCAGCCCCAGCATTTT.

The table lists this clone with a few counts. This chain uses TRBV14 with TRBJ2-3; 9 bases fit TRBD2. The CDR3 has 13 residues. Germline CDR1 and CDR2: SGHDN and FVKESK. V lost 6 bases to trimming and J lost 6 bases; unmatched junction nucleotides: 4. CDR3 nucleotides: TGTGCCAGCAGAGCTAGCGGGACGGATACGCAGTATTTT. Its translation is CASRASGTDTQYF.

Note on this clone: An end of the junction differs from the germline gene, which may be a read error. The gene calls are TRBV4-1 and TRBJ1-2; a weak D match, TRBD1 (5 bases). The CDR3 sequence is 13 residues long. Germline lookup yields CDR1 MGHRA and CDR2 YSYEKL. The chain's CDR3 is CASSQMRDYSYTF. CDR3 bases: TGCGCCAGCAGCCAAATGAGGGACTATAGCTACACCTTC.

This clone was counted a few times. This rearrangement joins TRBV28 to TRBJ2-7; D is uncertain. The germline V gene encodes CDR1 MDHEN and CDR2 SYDVKM. This CDR3 comprises 11 residues. V lost 7 bases, J lost 4 bases, and 8 bases lay in between. The CDR3 spells CASMSSYEQYF. In DNA form, the CDR3 reads TGTGCCAGCATGTCGTCTTACGAGCAGTACTTC. Drawing the rest from reference TRBV28 and TRBJ2-7, the complete variable domain is DVKVTQSSRYLVKRTGEKVFLECVQDMDHENMFWYRQDPGLGLRLIYFSYDVKMKEKGDIPEGYSVSREKKERFSLILESASTNQTSMYLCASMSSYEQYFGPGTRLTVT.

This clone was counted a few times. The chain has TRBV15 and TRBJ1-2; possible D gene TRBD1, 6 bases. V shed 0 bases and J shed 6 bases, with 11 bases lying between them. CDR3 size: 14 residues. In germline, CDR1 is LNHNV, CDR2 YYDKDF (reference sequence). In DNA, the CDR3 is TGTGCCACCAGCAGAGATCGACAGGATAATGGCTACACCTTC. Protein: CATSRDRQDNGYTF.

This chain joins TRBV7-2 and TRBJ1-4; D possibly corresponds to TRBD1 (5 bases). The CDR3 consists of 14 residues. Germline CDR1 and CDR2: SGHTA and FQGNSA. With 0 bases removed from V and 7 bases from J, the gap between germline ends came to 9 bases. CDR3 sequence: CASSLAGAGEKLFF. CDR3 in DNA: TGTGCCAGCAGCTTAGCTGGGGCCGGTGAAAAACTGTTTTTT. Together with reference TRBV7-2 and TRBJ1-4, the CDR3 gives the full variable domain: GAGVSQSPSNKVTEKGKDVELRCDPISGHTALYWYRQSLGQGLEFLIYFQGNSAPDKSGLPSDRFSAERTGGSVSTLTIQRTQQEDSAVYLCASSLAGAGEKLFFGSGTQLSVL.

V usage is TRBV6-5 and J usage is TRBJ2-7, with 8 bases that match TRBD2. The ends lost 6 bases at V and 3 bases at J; junction bases unmatched: 10. Germline loops: CDR1 MNHEY, CDR2 SVGAGI. There are 15 residues in the CDR3. The CDR3, as DNA: TGTGCCAGCAGCCTCGGGATAGCGGGGCACTACGAGCAGTACTTC. This gives the protein CASSLGIAGHYEQYF.

The chain employs TRBV5-4 and TRBJ2-5, with TRBD2 matching over 12 bases. This CDR3 has 15 residues. Germline CDR1 and CDR2: SGHNT and YYREEE (reference sequence). J lost 4 bases, V lost 4 bases, and 5 bases had no gene match. CDR3 coding DNA: TGTGCCAGCAGCGCACAACTAGCGGGGGGAGAGACCCAGTACTTC. It codes for CASSAQLAGGETQYF.

For the CDR3, the DNA is TGTGCCAGCCCCCCGCCGGGACACCAGAACACTGAAGCTTTCTTT. Translating gives CASPPPGHQNTEAFF. The rearrangement links TRBV28 to TRBJ1-1; a possible D gene is TRBD1 (6 bases). The germline V gene encodes CDR1 MDHEN and CDR2 SYDVKM. V lost 8 bases, J lost 1 base, and 17 bases lay in between. The CDR3 spans 15 residues.

The V call is TRBV28, the J call TRBJ2-7; D is perhaps TRBD1 (5 bases). The ends were cut back, 3 bases at V and 2 bases at J, with 11 bases in the middle. CDR3 size: 14 residues. Germline CDR1 and CDR2: MDHEN and SYDVKM. CDR3 bases: TGTGCCAGCAGTTTTTCCGACAGTACCTACGAGCAGTACTTC. It codes for CASSFSDSTYEQYF.

The chain uses TRBV7-9 and TRBJ2-7, with 7 nucleotides matching TRBD1. The CDR3 runs 15 residues. V shed 4 bases, J shed 2 bases, and the junction held 8 bases outside the gene matches. Looked up from germline, CDR1 is SEHNR and CDR2 is FQNEAQ (reference sequence). CDR3 bases: TGTGCCAGCAGCTCCCTCGGACAGGCGCCCTACGAGCAGTACTTC. Protein: CASSSLGQAPYEQYF.

The CDR3: CASRGGGRETQYF. The DNA of the CDR3 is TGTGCCAGCCGCGGTGGGGGCCGGGAGACCCAGTACTTC. The V and J genes are TRBV7-2 and TRBJ2-5; maybe TRBD1 (6 bases). CDR3 size: 13 residues. V gave up 8 bases and J gave up 5 bases, with 15 bases separating them. Germline assignment: CDR1 SGHTA and CDR2 FQGNSA. The full variable domain, with the rest looked up from reference TRBV7-2 and TRBJ2-5, is GAGVSQSPSNKVTEKGKDVELRCDPISGHTALYWYRQSLGQGLEFLIYFQGNSAPDKSGLPSDRFSAERTGGSVSTLTIQRTQQEDSAVYLCASRGGGRETQYFGPGTRLLVL.

This chain connects TRBV6-1 to TRBJ1-1, with a possible D match to TRBD1 (6 bases). The CDR3 loop spans 15 amino acids. Deletions cut 4 bases from V and 5 bases from J, with 17 bases between. Germline V CDR1 and CDR2: MNHNS, SASEGT. The CDR3 DNA reads as TGTGCCAGCAGTGGGGGGTCACTTAGGGGGACTGAAGCTTTCTTT. This codes for CASSGGSLRGTEAFF.

The gene calls are TRBV7-9 and TRBJ2-1; 7 bases align to TRBD2. Per germline, CDR1 SEHNR and CDR2 FQNEAQ (reference sequence). There are 15 residues in the CDR3. After removal of 5 bases from V and 5 bases from J, the junction contained 9 bases not matched to a gene. CDR3 protein: CASSAIASGNNEQFF. The CDR3 nucleotides read TGTGCCAGCAGCGCGATAGCTAGCGGAAACAATGAGCAGTTCTTC.

This clone was detected a few times. The rearrangement uses TRBV29-1 and TRBJ1-2; 12 nucleotides match TRBD1. The germline V gene encodes CDR1 SQVTM and CDR2 ANQGSEA. The V gene end was trimmed by 7 bases and the J gene end by 7 bases; junction bases not matched to a gene: 13. The CDR3 totals 15 residues. DNA of the CDR3: TGCAGCGCTGGGACAGGGGGCGCAGGGGCCGGTGGCTACACCTTC. Translated: CSAGTGGAGAGGYTF.

Written as DNA, the CDR3 is TGTGCCAGCAGCCGGACCGGGACAGAAGAGACCCAGTACTTC. Protein product: CASSRTGTEETQYF. The chain joins TRBV5-4 to TRBJ2-5, with TRBD1 matching over 7 bases. The junction had 6 bases not matched to a gene; V was cut back by 4 bases and J by 3 bases. This CDR3 spans 14 amino acids. CDR1 SGHNT and CDR2 YYREEE come from the germline V gene (reference sequence).

The chain couples TRBV13 to TRBJ2-1; 10 bases are shared with TRBD2. J gave up 9 bases and V 2 bases, and 4 bases lay outside the gene matches. CDR3 size: 14 residues. Looked up from germline, CDR1 is PRHDT and CDR2 is FYEKMQ (reference sequence). CDR3 residues: CASSLRGLAVEQFF. The CDR3 DNA sequence: TGTGCCAGCAGCTTACGAGGACTAGCGGTTGAGCAGTTCTTC.

The chain recombines TRBV4-2 with TRBJ2-2; 7 nucleotides line up with TRBD1. The CDR3 has 16 amino acids. The V gene end was trimmed by 0 bases and the J gene end by 8 bases; junction bases not matched to a gene: 9. The germline V gene has CDR1 LGHNA and CDR2 YNFKEQ. Here the CDR3 DNA reads TGTGCCAGCAGCCAAGATCGGACAGGTTTTAGTGGGGAGCTGTTTTTT. This gives the protein CASSQDRTGFSGELFF.

The chain is built from TRBV7-6 and TRBJ2-5; TRBD2 aligns across 7 bases. The CDR3 has 15 amino acids. The V gene's germline CDR1 is SGHVS and CDR2 FNYEAQ. The V and J ends lost 2 bases and 5 bases, in that order; junction bases with no gene match: 8. The CDR3 nucleotides are TGTGCCAGCAGCTTAACTCAAAGTAGCGGGGAGACCCAGTACTTC. It translates to CASSLTQSSGETQYF.

This clone has more than one count but fewer than ten. The chain has TRBV18 and TRBJ2-1; D is unclear. Trimming took off 7 bases at V and 5 bases at J, with 9 bases between the two ends. Germline lookup yields CDR1 KGHSH and CDR2 LQKENI. There are 12 residues in the CDR3. The CDR3 region has the DNA TGTGCCAGCTTGGTAAGCAACAATGAGCAGTTCTTC. It codes for CASLVSNNEQFF.

The gene calls are TRBV27 and TRBJ2-3, with 10 bases matching TRBD2. V gave up 0 bases and J gave up 10 bases; unmatched junction bases: 4. CDR3 length equals 14 residues. The germline gives CDR1 MNHEY, CDR2 SMNVEV (reference sequence). In DNA, the CDR3 is TGTGCCAGCAGTTTATCTAGCGGGAGGACCGCGCAGTATTTT. Its protein product is CASSLSSGRTAQYF.

V usage is TRBV10-1 and J usage is TRBJ2-2; D is uncertain. This CDR3 contains 13 residues. Germline V CDR1 and CDR2: WNHNN, SYGVQD (reference sequence). V shed 2 bases and J shed 4 bases, with 5 bases lying between them. CDR3 bases: TGCGCCAGCAGTGAGAGAGCCACCGGGGAGCTGTTTTTT. Translation: CASSERATGELFF.

The chain employs TRBV29-1 and TRBJ2-7; the D gene is possibly TRBD2 (7 bases). Per the germline V gene, CDR1 is SQVTM and CDR2 is ANQGSEA. V was trimmed by 6 bases and J by 4 bases, leaving 19 bases between them. The CDR3 runs to 14 residues. The CDR3 protein is CSVRGGGDMYEQYF. The CDR3, as DNA: TGCAGCGTACGCGGGGGCGGGGACATGTACGAGCAGTACTTC.